This TCR beta chain is from a study of blood T cell repertoires in COVID-19 (dated by TCRdb to about 2020). Study-level background: Collaborator samples came from the United States, Italy and Spain and covered acute and convalescent phases of COVID-19. The prospective study material was composed of cDNA or gDNA derived from T cells, B-cell-depleted T cells, or PBMCs. The dataset comprised deeply sampled blood TCRbeta repertoires from subjects exposed to, actively infected with, or recovered from COVID-19. The repertoires were made available in a free public database intended to serve as a resource for research on the immune response to SARS-CoV-2. The samples were drawn from the first 160 participants of the ongoing ImmuneRACE study and from some 1,300 subjects provided by 6 global collaborators. A de-identified subject ID, COVID-19 status, age in years and sex were almost always included in the sample metadata. Where available, HLA class I and class II types were taken from metadata supplied by the sample provider and were not determined by assay-based typing. General study outcomes and caveats: The amount of clinical and demographic metadata varied by source and participant and was provided uncurated.

The table lists this clone with a count of one. The antigen this receptor binds is unknown. Base qualities are not at hand, and no much larger clone is one base apart. The CDR3 contains 16 residues, cysteine and phenylalanine counted. Only the CDR3 part of the read is kept: 48 bases, read in frame from the first base. From a lookup of the germline V gene (reference sequence), CDR1 and CDR2 are LNHDA and SQIVND. The junction shows trimming of 3 bases on V and 2 bases on J, and the gene matches do not reach 6 bases of it. The immunoSEQ Assay, a bias-controlled multiplex PCR, was used to amplify TCRbeta CDR3 regions from genomic DNA. The published analysis was carried out like this. Within the assay, amplification of reference gene primers was used to estimate how many nucleated cells each sample contained. Sequence reads were collapsed and filtered to measure the absolute abundance of every unique TCRbeta CDR3 rearrangement. For each sample, productive Simpson clonality was calculated as the square root of Simpson's diversity index across productive rearrangements. What TCRdb holds here is the immuneACCESS table cut down to in-frame rearrangements. Part of the clones is not present; checked against another copy, under half of the missing clones reflect an unresolved V gene, and the others are unexplained. The V and J calls and clone size are taken from that table; D and trimming were inferred from the DNA. The sample data list some 56,000 clones, and approximately 87% of these were observed just once. Clones ranked in the top ten supply approximately 6% of the sample.

In Seattle, one collaborating source enrolled patients while the infection was active and tracked those patients longitudinally over the course of disease. Collaborating institutions collected whole blood in K2EDTA tubes following their own protocols. For TCRbeta analysis, collaborator samples were shipped as frozen whole blood, as isolated PBMCs, or as DNA extracted from either sample type. The sample taken for sequencing was peripheral blood. The sequence was collected from a woman in her fifties or sixties with COVID-19, enrolled during active disease. This chain joins TRBV19 to TRBJ1-5, with TRBD1 identical over 8 junction bases. The CDR3 region: CASSMRTGRGNQPQHF. The DNA sequence is given as TGTGCCAGTAGTATGAGGACAGGGCGAGGCAATCAGCCCCAGCATTTT. Where the CDR3 stops, the reference TRBV19 and TRBJ1-5 genes take over; the full variable domain is DGGITQSPKYLFRKEGQNVTLSCEQNLNHDAMYWYRQDPGQGLRLIYYSQIVNDFQKGDIAEGYSVSREKKESFPLTVTSAQKNPTAFYLCASSMRTGRGNQPQHFGDGTRLSIL.